A selection of T cell receptor beta chains follows, all from one sample in a study of T cell clonotyping in hematopoietic cell transplantation. Profiled with immunoSEQ multiplex PCR; TCRdb holds only in-frame clones, not every one. Of over 35,000 clones in the sample, about 90% were seen once. The specimen sequenced was peripheral blood mononuclear cells. These receptors were taken from a woman between 35 and 50 years old in good health. Some clones in this sample may be carry-over from other donors' samples. The CDR3 runs from the conserved cysteine through the conserved F or W. D genes are given only for firm matches. Clone size, where shown, is once, few, many, or a class for clones that have expanded.

TRBJ2-1 TRBV14 . . CASSQVPGETYNEQFF TGTGCCAGCAGCCAAGTTCCGGGAGAAACCTACAATGAGCAGTTCTTC
TRBJ2-1 TRBV11-3 TRBD2 . CASSLNIAGAIRNEQFF TGTGCCAGCAGCTTAAACATAGCGGGAGCGATCCGCAATGAGCAGTTCTTC
TRBJ2-7 TRBV7-9 TRBD1 . CASSLMDRGLYEQYF TGTGCCAGCAGCTTAATGGACAGGGGGCTCTACGAGCAGTACTTC
TRBJ2-3 TRBV5-6 TRBD2 once CASSLEASSGIGTDTQYF TGTGCCAGCAGCTTGGAGGCTTCTAGCGGGATAGGGACAGATACGCAGTATTTT
TRBJ1-4 TRBV7-2 . . CASRPGQSNEKLFF TGTGCCAGCAGACCCGGACAGAGTAATGAAAAACTGTTTTTT
TRBJ2-7 TRBV28 . . CASIQGEADYEQYF TGTGCCAGCATTCAAGGGGAAGCAGACTACGAGCAGTACTTC
TRBJ2-7 TRBV29-1 . . CVARDVAEQYF TGCGTTGCCAGGGATGTAGCCGAGCAGTACTTC
TRBJ1-1 TRBV11-3 . . CASSLREDTEAFF TGTGCCAGCAGCTTACGGGAGGACACTGAAGCTTTCTTT
TRBJ2-1 TRBV30 . . CAWSGRSYNEQFF TGTGCCTGGAGTGGCCGGTCCTACAATGAGCAGTTCTTC
TRBJ2-7 TRBV19 . few CASSIVRESYEQYF TGTGCCAGTAGTATAGTGAGGGAATCCTACGAGCAGTACTTC
TRBJ2-1 TRBV11-2 TRBD2 . CASSLSAGPYNEQFF TGTGCCAGCAGCTTATCAGCGGGACCATACAATGAGCAGTTCTTC
TRBJ2-3 TRBV4-1 TRBD1 . CASSQGWDRGTDTQYF TGCGCCAGCAGCCAGGGTTGGGACAGAGGCACAGATACGCAGTATTTT
TRBJ1-2 TRBV7-9 . . CASSYSRGYGYTF TGTGCCAGCAGCTACAGTCGGGGCTATGGCTACACCTTC
TRBJ1-1 TRBV28 . . CASRPQAFNTEAFF TGTGCCAGCAGGCCACAGGCCTTCAACACTGAAGCTTTCTTT
TRBJ1-4 TRBV5-1 TRBD1 . CASSSGTESSKGVFF TGCGCCAGCAGCTCCGGGACAGAGTCTTCGAAAGGAGTGTTTTTT
TRBJ1-2 TRBV5-4 . . CASRPGTQNYGYTF TGTGCCAGCAGACCAGGGACACAGAACTATGGCTACACCTTC
TRBJ2-5 TRBV6-5 TRBD1 . CASSPGQTETQYF TGTGCCAGCAGTCCGGGACAGACAGAGACCCAGTACTTC
TRBJ2-3 TRBV5-4 . . CASSLATSPSTDTQYF TGTGCCAGCAGCTTGGCGACGTCCCCTAGCACAGATACGCAGTATTTT
TRBJ1-2 TRBV19 . . CASTNVQGSNYGYTF TGTGCCAGTACAAACGTCCAGGGATCTAACTATGGCTACACCTTC
TRBJ1-2 TRBV6-1 . . CASSEGGFDYGYTF TGTGCCAGCAGTGAGGGAGGGTTCGACTATGGCTACACCTTC
TRBJ2-7 TRBV10-3 . . CAISESSSGNYEQYF TGTGCCATCAGTGAGTCATCGAGTGGCAACTACGAGCAGTACTTC
TRBJ1-5 TRBV9 . . CASSVAPRQPQHF TGTGCCAGCAGCGTAGCCCCGAGGCAGCCCCAGCATTTT
TRBJ2-1 TRBV2 TRBD2 . CASSGTGGPSGEQFF TGTGCCAGCAGCGGGACGGGAGGGCCGTCCGGGGAGCAGTTCTTC
TRBJ2-7 TRBV30 . . CAWSRREPLDEQYF TGTGCCTGGAGTCGAAGGGAGCCCCTGGATGAGCAGTACTTC
TRBJ2-7 TRBV28 TRBD1 . CASKMGDRPYVEQYF TGTGCCAGCAAAATGGGGGACAGACCCTACGTTGAGCAGTACTTC
TRBJ2-7 TRBV29-1 TRBD2 . CSVGLAATYEQYF TGCAGCGTCGGACTAGCGGCAACCTACGAGCAGTACTTC
TRBJ2-1 TRBV14 TRBD2 . CASSQNQGLAGGEQFF TGTGCCAGCAGCCAAAACCAAGGACTAGCGGGCGGGGAGCAGTTCTTC
TRBJ2-3 TRBV19 TRBD2 once CASSINAGGTDTQYF TGTGCCAGTAGTATTAACGCGGGAGGAACAGATACGCAGTATTTT
TRBJ2-2 TRBV15 TRBD1 . CATSGRTGVQSGELFF TGTGCCACCAGCGGACGGACAGGGGTACAATCCGGGGAGCTGTTTTTT
TRBJ2-3 TRBV30 TRBD2 . CAWRAGGADTQYF TGTGCCTGGAGAGCGGGAGGGGCAGATACGCAGTATTTT
TRBJ1-4 TRBV2 . once CASNLARNNEKLFF TGTGCCAGCAATTTAGCGAGGAACAATGAAAAACTGTTTTTT
TRBJ1-1 TRBV19 . few CASRPGGVNTEAFF TGTGCCAGTAGGCCGGGGGGGGTTAACACTGAAGCTTTCTTT
TRBJ1-2 TRBV6-6 . . CATQGNGYTF TGTGCCACGCAAGGAAATGGCTACACCTTC
TRBJ2-3 TRBV6-1 TRBD2 . CASRLAEDRGDTQYF TGTGCCAGCAGGCTAGCGGAAGACCGCGGAGATACGCAGTATTTT
TRBJ2-7 TRBV11-2 . . CASSLAAGNYEQYF TGTGCCAGCAGCTTAGCGGCAGGGAACTACGAGCAGTACTTC
TRBJ2-7 TRBV10-3 TRBD1 . CAISGGTDSYEQYF TGTGCCATCAGTGGTGGGACAGATTCGTACGAGCAGTACTTC
TRBJ2-7 TRBV30 . . CAWSVQGKQYF TGTGCCTGGAGTGTACAAGGGAAGCAGTACTTC
TRBJ2-7 TRBV28 . . CASSPGAWGAYEQYF TGTGCCAGCAGCCCCGGGGCCTGGGGGGCCTACGAGCAGTACTTC
TRBJ1-1 TRBV28 TRBD1 . CASVGTAGREAFF TGTGCCAGCGTAGGGACAGCAGGAAGAGAAGCTTTCTTT
TRBJ1-1 TRBV5-8 . . CASSIGDGPSEAFF TGTGCCAGCAGCATAGGGGACGGCCCTTCTGAAGCTTTCTTT
TRBJ2-3 TRBV7-3 TRBD2 once CASSLGSGSSDTQYF TGTGCCAGCAGCTTAGGTAGCGGGAGTTCAGATACGCAGTATTTT